This T cell receptor (beta chain) is from a study of blood T cell repertoires in COVID-19. Study-wide background: The study drew acute and convalescent COVID-19 samples from the United States, Italy and Spain. T cells, B-cell-depleted T cells, or PBMCs supplied cDNA or gDNA.

Methods used by the authors: The assay estimated nucleated cells by amplifying reference gene primers. Repertoires were generated with immunoSEQ multiplex PCR, while TCRdb's copy carries only in-frame clones and drops some. D and trimming come from the DNA, and the V and J calls and clone size come from that table. The sample gives fewer than 300,000 clones, approximately 87% of which show up once; under 3% is in the top ten. The CDR3 covers 12 residues. Trimming left V 9 bases short and J 2 bases short, with 9 bases between. Germline CDR1 and CDR2: KGHDR and SFDVKD. This clonotype was sampled from a woman between 65 and 79 years old with active or convalescent COVID-19. The sample taken for sequencing was peripheral blood. The V and J genes are TRBV24-1 and TRBJ1-2; D might be TRBD1 (6 bases). The CDR3 region is CATLDRNYGYTF. The CDR3 bases are TGTGCCACCCTGGACAGAAACTATGGCTACACCTTC.